Here is one T cell receptor beta chain with its context. It lacks a known antigen. Base-call qualities are not available, and no considerably larger clone is one nucleotide away. The data belong to a study of OX40 agonist ivuxolimab in advanced cancers. The study in broad terms: The costimulatory receptor OX40 (CD134) was targeted by ivuxolimab, a fully human IgG2 agonistic monoclonal antibody. Intravenous ivuxolimab was administered to patients every 2 weeks at six dose levels: 0.01, 0.1, 0.3, 1.5, 3 and 10 mg/kg. Of the roughly 51 patients in dose escalation, approximately 20 had hepatocellular carcinoma, some 15 had melanoma, 9 had renal cell carcinoma and 9 had head and neck cancer. In the dose-escalation cohort, more than 75% of patients were male, and the mean age was approximately 55 years, with a range of roughly 20 to 79. Prior anti-PD-1, anti-PD-L1 or anti-CTLA-4 therapy was permitted, and 40% to 50% of dose-escalation patients had received checkpoint inhibitors. Partial responses occurred in three dose-escalation patients, of whom one had hepatocellular carcinoma and two had cutaneous melanoma. Peripheral TCRbeta sequencing aimed to test whether ivuxolimab altered TCR sequence diversity and caused clonal T-cell expansion. The paper reports the monotherapy dose-escalation portion (N ≈ 50 patients) of the phase I ivuxolimab trial. Overall study outcomes, separate from this receptor: On average, CD8+ T cells showed more expanded clones than CD4+ T cells after ivuxolimab. Low levels of normalized T-cell clonal expansion were also seen in some patients who did not respond. Antigen specificity was not determined for the clonally expanded peripheral T cells. At doses from 0.1 to 3.0 mg/kg, clonal expansion was seen in both CD4+ and CD8+ blood T cells between baseline and week 6. In the 0.1-3.0 mg/kg groups, partial responders were among the patients with the lowest normalized peripheral clonal expansion, particularly in CD8+ T cells.

The germline V gene supplies CDR1 MRHNA and CDR2 SNTAGT. V lost 2 bases and J lost 4 bases; the stretch between them is 6 bases long. The cysteine opens and the phenylalanine closes a CDR3 of 13 amino acids. Solely the CDR3 DNA is kept, with 39 bases framed from the first base. Genomic DNA was extracted from sorted cells for sequencing of the TCRbeta CDR3 region. The immunoSEQ Assay was used for sequencing of TCRbeta CDR3 regions. Held by TCRdb, this immuneACCESS table contains in-frame sequences only and omits some clones. Under half of the omission traces to an unresolved V gene where checked; the cause of the rest is unknown. The sample yields about 25,000 clones; around 85% were counted once. The top ten hold 42% of the sample. Patients with autoimmune disease history or receiving systemic immunosuppression were excluded from the trial. Peripheral blood for TCR sequencing was collected from all dose cohorts at baseline, on cycle 4 day 1, and on cycle 7 day 1. Samples came from an open-label, multicenter, first-in-human phase I dose-escalation trial of ivuxolimab. Adults with locally advanced or metastatic melanoma, renal cell carcinoma, hepatocellular carcinoma or head and neck squamous cell carcinoma were enrolled in the trial. Before TCR sequencing, CD4+ T cells and CD8+ T cells were sorted from peripheral blood as separate populations.

Sequencing was performed on CD4+ or CD8+ T cells sorted from blood, taken in a trial of the OX40 agonist ivuxolimab. This sequence originates from an adult with an advanced solid tumor such as melanoma, head and neck, liver or kidney cancer. The rearrangement joined TRBV6-4 to TRBJ1-5; confidence is insufficient to name the D gene. The sequenced DNA is TGTGCCAGCAGTGACGAGGTAAATCAGCCCCAGCATTTT. Its protein product is CASSDEVNQPQHF.